This T cell receptor (beta chain) was recorded in a study of blood T cell repertoires in COVID-19. Study background: COVID-19 samples, acute and convalescent, were from the United States, Italy and Spain.

How the authors handled the data: Amplification of reference gene primers was used by the study to estimate nucleated cell counts. Profiled with immunoSEQ multiplex PCR; TCRdb holds only in-frame clones, not every one. The DNA was the basis for D and trimming; V, J and clone size are from that table. The repertoire consists of 300,000 to 450,000 clones, with roughly nine tenths occurring once and the leading ten covering under 5%. The CDR3 sequence is 14 residues long. Trimming shortened V by 1 base and J by 5 bases, and 9 bases separated the two germline ends. Germline V gene lookup returns CDR1 MGHRA and CDR2 YSYEKL. This clone was observed once.

The origin of this receptor is a woman aged 60-75 years with COVID-19, enrolled during active disease. The specimen sequenced was peripheral blood. The V and J genes are TRBV4-1 and TRBJ1-5; unclear D gene. CDR3 sequence (DNA): TGCGCCAGCAGCCAAGGAGGAGGGTATCAGCCCCAGCATTTT. This translates into CASSQGGGYQPQHF.